This T cell receptor beta chain was sequenced for a study of T-cell memory formation after mild COVID-19 (dated by TCRdb to about 2021). For the wider study: TCR sequence clusters from the two donors were found to be largely donor specific. In two donors, T-cell clones that expanded and contracted after mild COVID-19 were followed by sequencing TCRalpha and TCRbeta repertoires longitudinally. Two young, previously healthy adult volunteers, one female and one male, were included in the cohort.

Measured from the cysteine to the phenylalanine, the CDR3 is 15 residues long. The CDR3 DNA has 45 bases and is translated from base 1. CDR1 MNHEY and CDR2 SVGAGI were looked up in the germline V gene. Trimming removed 7 bases from V and 1 base from J; the gene matches leave 6 bases unexplained. The sequencer listed for this sample is Illumina NovaSeq 6000. TCRalpha and TCRbeta cDNA libraries were built by 5'RACE with constant-segment primers, adding sample barcodes and unique molecular identifiers. Trizol reagent was used to extract RNA from every sample. The libraries were amplified in two PCR steps, and the second step added a second sample barcode and Illumina TruSeq adapters. Sequencing of libraries was performed on an Illumina NovaSeq with 2 x 150 bp paired-end reads. The authors' analysis ran thus. Demultiplexing of reads and collapsing into UMI-guided consensus sequences were performed with migec v1.2.7. Using mixcr v2.1.11, UMI consensuses were aligned to TRA and TRB V and J templates and then assembled into clonotypes. A clonotype was counted as expanded or contracted only if both edgeR and NoisET called the change significant, with noise models trained on biological replicates. For edgeR calls, the thresholds were a false discovery rate-adjusted p below 0.01 and a log2 fold-change of 1. As an exploratory analysis of dynamics, max-normalized trajectories of the 1000 most abundant clonotypes were examined by PCA with hierarchical clustering. Each responding clone was given a CD4 or CD8 phenotype based on the CD4+ and CD8+ repertoires, which had been sequenced separately. TCRdb took the public reads, trimmed them with fastp at Q25, ran MiXCR for clone calling and kept in-frame beta chains. Rows matching on CDR3 protein sequence are summarized as one entry with the most common DNA and genes. The V and J calls follow TCRdb's processing rather than the paper's. The sample has 100,000 to 120,000 distinct CDR3 sequences on record, around 17% of them singletons. The ten largest clones add up to around 5.1% of the sample.

Broader findings and caveats from the paper: The second-wave clones that peaked on day 37 were not confirmed to be SARS-CoV-2 specific. The study covered only a couple of mild cases, and larger cohorts including severe cases with pre-infection samples were considered necessary. The detection of some responding clones in pre-infection memory suggests that pre-existing cross-reactive memory T cells joined the SARS-CoV-2 response. Contracting CD4+ clones turned up mainly in the CM and EM memory subsets, whereas EMRA was where CD8+ clones were enriched. Clones contracting from day 15 to 85 had balanced CD4/CD8 phenotypes, while a second wave expanding from day 15 to 37 was biased towards CD4+.

Ficoll-Paque density gradient centrifugation was the method used to isolate PBMCs. Regarding this clonotype: No cognate antigen has been identified for it. Base quality data are lacking; no much larger clone is found one base away.

This sequence was found in a man between 18 and 29 years old who had mild COVID-19 (a few samples of this study predate the infection). The sample titles of this study are shuffled in the database, so cell type and time point are left out; the donor was told from shared clones. The sequenced sample consisted of PBMCs or a T cell subset sorted from them (not recorded which). Here the chain combines TRBV6-5 and TRBJ2-5; 10 central nucleotides agree with TRBD2. CDR3 region: CASKSSGGLQETQYF. The sequenced DNA is TGTGCCAGCAAATCTAGCGGGGGCCTCCAAGAGACCCAGTACTTC.